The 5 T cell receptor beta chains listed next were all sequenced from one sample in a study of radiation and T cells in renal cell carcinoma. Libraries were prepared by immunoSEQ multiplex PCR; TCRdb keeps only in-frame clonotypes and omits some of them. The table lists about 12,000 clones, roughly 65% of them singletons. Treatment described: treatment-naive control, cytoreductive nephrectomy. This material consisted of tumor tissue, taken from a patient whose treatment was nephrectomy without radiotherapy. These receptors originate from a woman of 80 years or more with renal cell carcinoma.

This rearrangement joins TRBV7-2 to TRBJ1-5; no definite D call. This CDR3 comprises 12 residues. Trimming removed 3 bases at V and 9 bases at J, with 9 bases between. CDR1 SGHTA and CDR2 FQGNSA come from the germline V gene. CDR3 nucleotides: TGTGCCAGCAGCTTGGCCACTGGGCCCCAGCATTTT. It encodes CASSLATGPQHF.

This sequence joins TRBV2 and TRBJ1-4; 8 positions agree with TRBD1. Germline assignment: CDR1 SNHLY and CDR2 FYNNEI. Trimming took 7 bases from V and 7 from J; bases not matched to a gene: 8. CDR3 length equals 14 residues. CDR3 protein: CASIPRGRGEKLFF. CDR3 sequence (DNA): TGTGCCAGCATACCCAGGGGGCGCGGTGAAAAACTGTTTTTT.

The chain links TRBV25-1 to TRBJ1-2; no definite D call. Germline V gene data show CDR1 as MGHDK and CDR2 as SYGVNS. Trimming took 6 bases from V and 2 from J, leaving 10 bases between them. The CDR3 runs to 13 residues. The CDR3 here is CASSVRENYGYTF. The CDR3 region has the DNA TGTGCCAGCAGCGTACGGGAGAACTATGGCTACACCTTC.

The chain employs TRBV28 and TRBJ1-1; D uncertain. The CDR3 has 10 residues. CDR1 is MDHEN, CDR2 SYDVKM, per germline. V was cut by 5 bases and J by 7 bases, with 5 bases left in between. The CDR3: CASSDLEAFF. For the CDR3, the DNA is TGTGCCAGCAGTGACCTTGAAGCTTTCTTT. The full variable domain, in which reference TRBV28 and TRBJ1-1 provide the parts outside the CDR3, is DVKVTQSSRYLVKRTGEKVFLECVQDMDHENMFWYRQDPGLGLRLIYFSYDVKMKEKGDIPEGYSVSREKKERFSLILESASTNQTSMYLCASSDLEAFFGQGTRLTVV.

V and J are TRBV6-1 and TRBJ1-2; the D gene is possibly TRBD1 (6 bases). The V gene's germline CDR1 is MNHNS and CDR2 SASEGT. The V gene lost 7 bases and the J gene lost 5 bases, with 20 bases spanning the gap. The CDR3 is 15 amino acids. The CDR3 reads CASTSGGGRIYGYTF. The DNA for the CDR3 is TGTGCCAGCACCTCCGGGGGGGGCCGGATTTATGGCTACACCTTC.